Described below is a single T cell receptor beta chain sequence and its context. Its antigen is unknown. CDR3 size: 14 residues. The germline V gene encodes CDR1 LNHDA and CDR2 SQIVND (reference sequence). Trimming stripped 5 bases from V and 2 bases from J, with 10 bases between. This specimen comes from a study of a mutant IDH1 vaccine in newly diagnosed glioma. Across the whole study: The start of vaccination came 4-6 weeks after radiotherapy alone, or with temozolomide cycles.

The repertoire was sequenced with immunoSEQ multiplex PCR; TCRdb's copy has only in-frame clones and lacks some. The repertoire holds about 31,000 clones, with around 82% as singletons. The time point denotes: week 35, safety follow-up. With topical imiquimod, each dose of the vaccine consisted of 300 ug of mutant IDH1 20-mer peptide. Vaccinations, eight in total, occurred in weeks 1, 3, 5, 7, 11, 15, 19, 23. The sequencing used PBMCs, collected from a glioma patient whose treatment included an IDH1 peptide vaccine. The source is a woman in her thirties or forties with glioma. The J gene is TRBJ1-5, the V gene TRBV19; a possible D gene is TRBD1 (6 bases). CDR3 coding DNA: TGTGCCAGTAGTTCACGGACAGGCAATCAGCCCCAGCATTTT. This codes for CASSSRTGNQPQHF.